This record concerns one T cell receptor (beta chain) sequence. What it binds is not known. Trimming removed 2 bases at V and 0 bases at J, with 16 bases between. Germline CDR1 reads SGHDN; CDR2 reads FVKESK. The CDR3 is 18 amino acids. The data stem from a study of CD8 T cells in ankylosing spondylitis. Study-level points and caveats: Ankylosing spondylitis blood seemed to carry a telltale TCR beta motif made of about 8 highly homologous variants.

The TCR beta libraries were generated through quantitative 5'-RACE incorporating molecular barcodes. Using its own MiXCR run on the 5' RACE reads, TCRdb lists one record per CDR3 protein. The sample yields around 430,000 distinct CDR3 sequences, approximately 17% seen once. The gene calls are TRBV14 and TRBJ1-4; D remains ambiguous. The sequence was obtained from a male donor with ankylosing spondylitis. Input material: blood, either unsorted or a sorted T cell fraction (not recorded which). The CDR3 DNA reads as TGTGCCAGCAGCCAACTGCGGGGTGGGGATGCAACTAATGAAAAACTGTTTTTT. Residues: CASSQLRGGDATNEKLFF.